This TCR beta chain was sequenced in a study of blood T cell repertoires in COVID-19. The table came from immunoSEQ multiplex PCR; TCRdb's copy has only in-frame clones and leaves some out. The top ten hold roughly 5% of the sample, which has under 300,000 clones, roughly nine tenths seen once. The ends lost 5 bases at V and 3 bases at J; junction bases unmatched: 7. The CDR3 contains 14 residues. Germline V gene lookup returns CDR1 SGHRS and CDR2 YFSETQ. The TCR was taken from a woman between 40 and 55 years old who had recovered from COVID-19. The V and J genes are TRBV5-1 and TRBJ2-7; 8 bases align to TRBD2. The material sequenced was peripheral blood. CDR3 sequence (DNA): TGCGCCAGCAGTGGGACCGGGACTAGCTACGAGCAGTACTTC. Encoded protein: CASSGTGTSYEQYF.